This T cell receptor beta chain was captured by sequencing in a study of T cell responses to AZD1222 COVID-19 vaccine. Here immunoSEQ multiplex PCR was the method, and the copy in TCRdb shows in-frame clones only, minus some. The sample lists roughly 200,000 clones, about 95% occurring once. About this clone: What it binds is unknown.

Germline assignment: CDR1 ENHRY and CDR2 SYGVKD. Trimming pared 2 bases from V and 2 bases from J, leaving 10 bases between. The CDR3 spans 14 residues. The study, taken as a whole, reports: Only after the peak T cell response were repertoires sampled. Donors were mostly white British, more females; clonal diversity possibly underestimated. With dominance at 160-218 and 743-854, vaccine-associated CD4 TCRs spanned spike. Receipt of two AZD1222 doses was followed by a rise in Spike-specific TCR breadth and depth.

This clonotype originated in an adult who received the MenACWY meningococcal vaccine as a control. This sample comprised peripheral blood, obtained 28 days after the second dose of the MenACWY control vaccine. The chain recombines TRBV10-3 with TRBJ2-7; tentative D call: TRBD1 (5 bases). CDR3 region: CAISEGHPPYEQYF. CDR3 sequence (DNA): TGTGCCATCAGTGAGGGACACCCACCCTACGAGCAGTACTTC.